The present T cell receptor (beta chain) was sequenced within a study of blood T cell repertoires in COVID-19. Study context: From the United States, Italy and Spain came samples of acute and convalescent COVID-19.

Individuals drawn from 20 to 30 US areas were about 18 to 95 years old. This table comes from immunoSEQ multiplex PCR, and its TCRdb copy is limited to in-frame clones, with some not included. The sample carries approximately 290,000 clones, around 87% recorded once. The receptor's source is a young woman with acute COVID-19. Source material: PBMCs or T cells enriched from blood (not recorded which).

This CDR3 is CASSSQGTSGRGRHEQYF. DNA for the CDR3: TGTGCCAGCAGCAGCCAAGGGACTAGCGGGAGGGGGAGACACGAGCAGTACTTC. The V gene is TRBV4-2, the J gene TRBJ2-7; TRBD2 aligns across 16 bases. In germline, CDR1 is LGHNA, CDR2 YNFKEQ. V dropped 5 bases and J dropped 5; count of bases not matched to a gene: 12. This CDR3 has 18 amino acids.